This T cell receptor beta chain was identified during a study of T cell clones after liver transplantation (dated by TCRdb to between 2019 and 2020). Describing the broader study: The samples were obtained from ITN030ST, a randomized trial that attempted immunosuppression withdrawal within 2 years after liver transplantation. Donor-reactive T cell clones were identified by TCRbeta sequencing following a pre-transplant mixed lymphocyte reaction and were subsequently tracked in post-transplant blood. As an antigen-independent comparator for the donor-reactive sequences, third party-reactive TCRbeta sequences from pre-transplant MLRs were identified as well. Of the eight recipients, a few were HCV-positive, while the remaining recipients had been transplanted for non-autoimmune, non-viral indications. No induction therapy was given to the subjects, and standard immunosuppression was administered until randomization at 12-24 months post-transplant. Tolerance was defined as complete withdrawal of immunosuppression for at least one year without a rise in liver enzymes beyond twice the upper limit of normal. Blood samples were collected pre-transplant, pre-randomization before withdrawal, and post-randomization after either complete withdrawal or failed withdrawal. The studied cohort comprised 8 liver transplant recipients, 3 classified as tolerant and 5 as non-tolerant.

The table lists this clone with a count of one. The target of this receptor is not known. Base quality data are lacking; no much larger clone is found one base away. The junction shows trimming of 1 base on V and 9 bases on J, and the gene matches do not reach 6 bases of it. The CDR3 numbers 14 residues from cysteine through phenylalanine. Of all the DNA, just the CDR3 is kept, 42 bases in frame from base 1. The germline V gene sets CDR1 to SGHAT and CDR2 to FQNNGV. Unstimulated PBMCs, after thawing, were stained for CD3, CD4 and CD8 and then FACS-sorted into CD3+CD4+ and CD3+CD8+ populations. All 8 studied subjects were randomized to immunosuppression withdrawal. The Qiagen DNeasy Blood and Tissue Kit was used for genomic DNA isolation. Using immunoSEQ, frozen genomic DNA was subjected to high-throughput TCRbeta CDR3 sequencing, a process that included PCR amplification, mapping, bias correction and internal controls. Processing in the source paper ran as follows. Productive rearrangements were retained, and unique TCRbeta sequences were defined by the CDR3 nucleotide sequence together with the V and J gene. A sequence counted as donor-reactive only if the sequence showed at least 5-fold expansion in CFSE-low cells compared with unstimulated pre-transplant cells and had a frequency of at least 0.01%. Per-subject minimum frequency thresholds, based on the lowest-template unstimulated sample, ensured at least 90% detection power. Jensen-Shannon divergence between the top 1000 TCRbeta sequences post-transplant and pre-transplant was used to measure repertoire turnover. Two-sided Fisher's exact tests were used to test for changes in the detection of donor-reactive sequences. TCRdb retrieved this table from immuneACCESS and kept in-frame rearrangements only. Not all clones are present; in checked studies, unresolved V genes account for under half, and no reason is known for the remainder. That table furnishes V, J and clone size, whereas the DNA furnished D and trimming. The sample profile shows roughly 53,000 clones; 70% to 75% of them were found once. The ten largest account for about 9.7% of the sample.

Findings and caveats that apply to the study as a whole: A significant post-transplant decrease in circulating donor-reactive CD4 TCRbeta sequences was observed in most of the 8 subjects, irrespective of tolerance or HCV status. Since no allograft tissue specimens were available, donor-reactive T cells may have migrated into the graft instead of being deleted. Conclusions were preliminary, limited by small, heterogeneous patient numbers and non-standardized post-transplant time points. Low numbers of available donor cells limited the measurable donor-reactive repertoire in a couple of subjects. Donor-reactive sequences declined more than third party-reactive ones, suggesting partial antigen-specific deletion unrelated to withdrawal success. After accounting for repertoire turnover, donor-reactive detection was significantly reduced in 7 of 8 subjects for CD4 and 8 of 8 for CD8.

The chain employs TRBV11-2 and TRBJ1-2; 9 middle bases align to TRBD1. This TCR derives from a human patient who received a liver transplant. Because of the transplant, the T cells may be the graft donor's rather than the patient's own. Source: CD4+ T cells from blood, taken at the 22-month timepoint. The DNA sequence follows: TGTGCCAGCAGCTTAGCCGGGGACAGGGTGAGCTACACCTTC. Translation gives CASSLAGDRVSYTF.